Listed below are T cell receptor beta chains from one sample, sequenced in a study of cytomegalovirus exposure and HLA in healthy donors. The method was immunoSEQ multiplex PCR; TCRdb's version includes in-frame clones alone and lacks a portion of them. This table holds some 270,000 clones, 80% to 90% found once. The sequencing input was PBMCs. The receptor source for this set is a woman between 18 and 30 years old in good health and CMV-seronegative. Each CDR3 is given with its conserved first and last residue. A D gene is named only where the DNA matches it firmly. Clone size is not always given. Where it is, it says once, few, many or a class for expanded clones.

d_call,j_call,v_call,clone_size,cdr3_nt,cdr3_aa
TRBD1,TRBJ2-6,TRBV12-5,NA,TGTGCTAGTGGTTTGGCACAGGGGGTAGGGGCCAACGTCCTGACTTTC,CASGLAQGVGANVLTF
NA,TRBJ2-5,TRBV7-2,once,TGTGCCAGCAGCTTAGTTGTCAGGGCTCAAGAGACCCAGTACTTC,CASSLVVRAQETQYF
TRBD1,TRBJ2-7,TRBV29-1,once,TGCAGCGCCCAGAGACAGGGGGGATACGACGAGCAGTACTTC,CSAQRQGGYDEQYF
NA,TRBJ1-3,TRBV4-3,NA,TGCGCCAGCAGCCAAGACGGGGTACATGGAAACACCATATATTTT,CASSQDGVHGNTIYF
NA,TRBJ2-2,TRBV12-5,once,TGTGCTAGTGGCACAACAGGGTCCGGGGAGCTGTTTTTT,CASGTTGSGELFF
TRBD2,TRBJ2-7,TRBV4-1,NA,TGCGCCAGCAGCCAAGGGGTTAGCGGGGGGCCAGACAAGGAGCAGTACTTC,CASSQGVSGGPDKEQYF
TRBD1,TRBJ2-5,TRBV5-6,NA,TGTGCCAGCAGCGTACCCGGGACAGGCAATCTCTTAGGGGAGACCCAGTACTTC,CASSVPGTGNLLGETQYF
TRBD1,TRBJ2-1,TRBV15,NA,TGTGCCACCAGCAGAGATGAGGGGGCGCCGTACAATGAGCAGTTCTTC,CATSRDEGAPYNEQFF
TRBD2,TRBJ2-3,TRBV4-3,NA,TGCGCCAGCAGCCAAGAGGCTAGCGGTCGAGATACGCAGTATTTT,CASSQEASGRDTQYF
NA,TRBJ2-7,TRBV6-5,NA,TGTGCCAGCAGTGCCCCAGGTACCCGATACGAGCAGTACTTC,CASSAPGTRYEQYF
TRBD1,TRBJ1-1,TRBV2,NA,TGTGCCAGCTCCCGACAGGGGGACACTGAAGCTTTCTTT,CASSRQGDTEAFF
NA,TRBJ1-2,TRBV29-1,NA,TGCAGCGGGGGGGAGGGCGGCGATGGCTACACCTTC,CSGGEGGDGYTF
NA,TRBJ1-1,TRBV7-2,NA,TGTGCCAGCAGCTTCGACACTGAAGCTTTCTTT,CASSFDTEAFF
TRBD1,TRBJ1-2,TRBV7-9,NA,TGTGCCAGCAGTCCGGGGACAGGGGCCCCCTATGGCTACACCTTC,CASSPGTGAPYGYTF
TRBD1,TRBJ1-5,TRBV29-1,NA,TGCAGCGTTGAGGGGACAGGGGGACAGCCCCAGCATTTT,CSVEGTGGQPQHF
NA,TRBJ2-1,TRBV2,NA,TGTGCCAGCAGCGGAGTGTATGAGCAGTTCTTC,CASSGVYEQFF
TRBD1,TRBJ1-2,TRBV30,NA,TGTGCCTGGAGCCGGGACAGGGACTATGGCTACACCTTC,CAWSRDRDYGYTF
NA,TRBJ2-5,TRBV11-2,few,TGTGCCAGCAGCCCTTCTTCTGAGACCCAGTACTTC,CASSPSSETQYF
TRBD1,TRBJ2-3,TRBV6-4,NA,TGTGCCAGCAAATTGGTTCAGGGGGCCCGAGATACGCAGTATTTT,CASKLVQGARDTQYF
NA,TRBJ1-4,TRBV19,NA,TGTGCCAGTAGTTCGCTCGGAGTTCTTAATGAAAAACTGTTTTTT,CASSSLGVLNEKLFF
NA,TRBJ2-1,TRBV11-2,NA,TGTGCCAGCAGCTTGCTGGCAAACTCCTACAATGAGCAGTTCTTC,CASSLLANSYNEQFF
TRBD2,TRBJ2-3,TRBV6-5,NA,TGTGCCAGCCGGCTAGCGGGGGACCTCACAGATACGCAGTATTTT,CASRLAGDLTDTQYF
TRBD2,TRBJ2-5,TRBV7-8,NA,TGTGCCAGCAGACTCGGGGGGGCGGAGACCCAGTACTTC,CASRLGGAETQYF
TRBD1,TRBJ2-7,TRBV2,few,TGTGCCAGCAGGCTGACAGGGGGCGAGCAGTACTTC,CASRLTGGEQYF
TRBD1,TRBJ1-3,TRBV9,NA,TGTGCCAGCAGCGCCCCGGCGGGACAGAGCTCTGGAAACACCATATATTTT,CASSAPAGQSSGNTIYF
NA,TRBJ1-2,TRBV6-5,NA,TGTGCCAGCAGCCGGCAGCAGGGGTCGAACTATGGCTACACCTTC,CASSRQQGSNYGYTF
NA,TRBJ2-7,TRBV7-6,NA,TGTGCCAGCAGCTTAGGGGCCGGACACAACTTC,CASSLGAGHNF
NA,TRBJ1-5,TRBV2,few,TGTGCCAGCAGTGAAGCTCCCCGGCCCCAGCATTTT,CASSEAPRPQHF
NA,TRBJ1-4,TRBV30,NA,TGTGCCTGGAGTGTGGCAGGGGCTGAAAAACTGTTTTTT,CAWSVAGAEKLFF
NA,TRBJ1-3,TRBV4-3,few,TGCGCCAGCAGCCAAGTCAGCTCTGGAAACACCATATATTTT,CASSQVSSGNTIYF
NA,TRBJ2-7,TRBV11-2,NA,TGTGCCAGCAGCTTATCAGGGGCCTACGAGCAGTACTTC,CASSLSGAYEQYF
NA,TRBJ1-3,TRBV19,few,TGTGCCACCTCCCGGGTGGCAGGGACAGGAAACACCATATATTTT,CATSRVAGTGNTIYF
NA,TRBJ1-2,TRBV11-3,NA,TGTGCCAGCAGCTTAGGAGTCGATGGCTACACCTTC,CASSLGVDGYTF
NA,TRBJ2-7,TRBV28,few,TGTGCCAGCAGTTTATGGTCTAGCCAACACTACGAGCAGTACTTC,CASSLWSSQHYEQYF
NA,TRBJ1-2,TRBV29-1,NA,TGCAGCGTTGAAGAAGCAGGGCCCTATGGCTACACCTTC,CSVEEAGPYGYTF
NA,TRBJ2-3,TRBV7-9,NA,TGTGCCAGCAGCTTAGTCGCAGGCGAAGATACGCAGTATTTT,CASSLVAGEDTQYF
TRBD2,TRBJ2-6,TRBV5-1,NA,TGCGCCAGCAGCGGTAGCGGGATCGACTCTGGGGCCAACGTCCTGACTTTC,CASSGSGIDSGANVLTF
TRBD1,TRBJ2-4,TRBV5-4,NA,TGTGCCAGCAGCTTCGGGACAGGGAAAAACATTCAGTACTTC,CASSFGTGKNIQYF
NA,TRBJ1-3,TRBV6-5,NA,TGTGCCAGCAGTTACTCCGGGTCCTCTGGAAACACCATATATTTT,CASSYSGSSGNTIYF
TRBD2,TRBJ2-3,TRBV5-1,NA,TGCGCCAGCAGCCCACGTCGGGGACTAGCGGGAGGGCCAGGCACAGATACGCAGTATTTT,CASSPRRGLAGGPGTDTQYF
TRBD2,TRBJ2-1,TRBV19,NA,TGTGCCAGTAACCTAGCGGGGGGGTCCCATGAGCAGTTCTTC,CASNLAGGSHEQFF
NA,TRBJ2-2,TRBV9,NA,TGTGCCAGCAGCGTAGTCGGCGGATACACCGGGGAGCTGTTTTTT,CASSVVGGYTGELFF
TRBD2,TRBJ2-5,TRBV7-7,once,TGTGCTAGCAGCTCCGGACTAGCGGGGGGACAAGAGACCCAGTACTTC,CASSSGLAGGQETQYF
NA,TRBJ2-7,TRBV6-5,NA,TGTGCCAGCAGTTATTCCCCTCGGGAGAATGGCGAGCAGTACTTC,CASSYSPRENGEQYF
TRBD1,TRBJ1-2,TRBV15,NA,TGTGCCACCAGCAACCTCGGACAGCTTAATACAGGGGGTGGCTACACCTTC,CATSNLGQLNTGGGYTF
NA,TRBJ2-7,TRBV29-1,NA,TGCAGCGTTGAAGAAGGTAGGGGTAAGTACGAGCAGTACTTC,CSVEEGRGKYEQYF
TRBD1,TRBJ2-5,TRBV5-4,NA,TGTGCCAGCAGGCTTCAGGGGGCAGAGACCCAGTACTTC,CASRLQGAETQYF
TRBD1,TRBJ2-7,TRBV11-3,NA,TGTGCCAGCAGCCCCGGGACAGGGTATAGCTCCTACGAGCAGTACTTC,CASSPGTGYSSYEQYF
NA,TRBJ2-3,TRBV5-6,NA,TGTGCCAGCAGCTTCCGCCCCGGAGATACGCAGTATTTT,CASSFRPGDTQYF
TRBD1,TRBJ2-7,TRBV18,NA,TGTGCCAGCTCCTCCGGGACAGGGGTCCCCTACGAGCAGTACTTC,CASSSGTGVPYEQYF
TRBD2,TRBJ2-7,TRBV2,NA,TGTGCCAGCAGACCCAGCGGGAGGGCTATGGAGCAGTACTTC,CASRPSGRAMEQYF
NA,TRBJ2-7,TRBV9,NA,TGTGCCAGCAGCCCCGAACCGGGACTGAGACCCTACGAGCAGTACTTC,CASSPEPGLRPYEQYF